The TCR beta chain described here comes from a study of beta chain features in type 1 diabetes. Of the isolated RNA, all was reverse transcribed, and so the sequenced material was expressed TCRB transcripts. Libraries were prepared by immunoSEQ multiplex PCR; TCRdb keeps only in-frame clonotypes and omits some of them. In the table there are under 250,000 clones, around 14% of which are singletons. On this clone itself: Its antigen is still unknown.

Overall study results and limits: For patients, the naive, central memory and Treg TCRB repertoires appeared more alike than for healthy donors.

Germline CDR1 is MGHDK and CDR2 is SYGVNS. V was shortened by 3 bases and J by 2 bases, with 11 bases between the two germline ends. This CDR3 comprises 14 residues. What was sequenced was naive CD4+ T cells from blood. The sequence came from a woman in her forties in good health. The chain joins TRBV25-1 to TRBJ2-7; D ambiguous. The CDR3 DNA follows: TGTGCCAGCAGTGATCAAAAGAGAGCCTACGAGCAGTACTTC. Protein product: CASSDQKRAYEQYF.